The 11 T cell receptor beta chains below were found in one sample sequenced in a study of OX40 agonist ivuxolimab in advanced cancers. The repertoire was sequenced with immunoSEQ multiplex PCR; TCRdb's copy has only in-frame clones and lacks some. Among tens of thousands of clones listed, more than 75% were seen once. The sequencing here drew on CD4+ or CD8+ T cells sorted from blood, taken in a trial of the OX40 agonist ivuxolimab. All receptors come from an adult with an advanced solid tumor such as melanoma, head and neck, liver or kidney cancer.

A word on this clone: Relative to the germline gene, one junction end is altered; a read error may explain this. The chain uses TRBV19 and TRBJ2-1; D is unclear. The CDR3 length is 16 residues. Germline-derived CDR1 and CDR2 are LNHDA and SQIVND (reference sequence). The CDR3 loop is CASSLDDRKPYNEQFF. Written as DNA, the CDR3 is TGTGCCAGTAGTCTAGATGACCGTAAGCCCTACAATGAGCAGTTCTTC.

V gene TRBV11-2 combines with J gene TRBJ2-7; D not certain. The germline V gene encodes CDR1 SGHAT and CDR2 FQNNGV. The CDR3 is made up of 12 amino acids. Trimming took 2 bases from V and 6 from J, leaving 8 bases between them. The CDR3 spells CASSLNVVEQYF. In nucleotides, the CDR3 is TGTGCCAGCAGCTTAAATGTGGTCGAGCAGTACTTC.

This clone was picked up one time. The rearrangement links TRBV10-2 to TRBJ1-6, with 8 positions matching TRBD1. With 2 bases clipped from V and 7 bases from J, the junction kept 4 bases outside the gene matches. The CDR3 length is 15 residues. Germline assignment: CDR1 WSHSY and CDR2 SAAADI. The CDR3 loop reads CASSEQPGGNSPLHF. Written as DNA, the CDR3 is TGCGCCAGCAGTGAGCAACCAGGGGGCAATTCACCCCTCCACTTT.

The CDR3, as DNA: TGTGCCAGAAGCTTGACGGCTTACCCCCTCTCTGGGGCCAACGTCCTGACTTTC. This translates into CARSLTAYPLSGANVLTF. V and J are TRBV5-3 and TRBJ2-6; D ambiguous. TRBV5-3 is placed among ORFs of uncertain function. V lost 1 base and J lost 0, with 14 bases in between. The CDR3 totals 18 residues.

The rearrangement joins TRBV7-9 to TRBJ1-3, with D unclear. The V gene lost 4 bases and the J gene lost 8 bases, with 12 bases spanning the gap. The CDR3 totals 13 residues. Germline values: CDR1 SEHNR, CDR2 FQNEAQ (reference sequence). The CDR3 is CASSSGPSDTIYF. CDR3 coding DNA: TGTGCCAGCAGCTCTGGGCCATCGGACACCATATATTTT. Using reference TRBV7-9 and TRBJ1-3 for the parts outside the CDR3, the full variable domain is DTGVSQNPRHKITKRGQNVTFRCDPISEHNRLYWYRQTLGQGPEFLTYFQNEAQLEKSRLLSDRFSAERPKGSFSTLEIQRTEQGDSAMYLCASSSGPSDTIYFGEGSWLTVV.

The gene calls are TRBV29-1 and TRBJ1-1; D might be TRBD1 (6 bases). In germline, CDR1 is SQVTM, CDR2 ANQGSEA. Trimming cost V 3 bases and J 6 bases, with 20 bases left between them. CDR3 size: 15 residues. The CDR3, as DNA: TGCAGCGTTGAGGCCAAGGGCAGGGGAGGGGCTGAAGCTTTCTTT. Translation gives CSVEAKGRGGAEAFF.

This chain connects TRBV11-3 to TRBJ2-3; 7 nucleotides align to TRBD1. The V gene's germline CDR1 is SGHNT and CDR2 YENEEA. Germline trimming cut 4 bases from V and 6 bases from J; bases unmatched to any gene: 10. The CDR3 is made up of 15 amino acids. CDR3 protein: CASSSRDRDRDTQYF. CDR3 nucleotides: TGTGCCAGCAGCTCCCGGGACAGAGATAGGGATACGCAGTATTTT.

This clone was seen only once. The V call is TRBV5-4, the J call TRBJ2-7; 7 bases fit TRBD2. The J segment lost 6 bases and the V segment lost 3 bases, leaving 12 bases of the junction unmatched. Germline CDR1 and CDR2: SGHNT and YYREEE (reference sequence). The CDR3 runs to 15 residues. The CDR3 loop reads CASSSSSGGGVEQYF. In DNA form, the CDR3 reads TGTGCCAGCAGCTCCTCATCGGGAGGAGGTGTCGAGCAGTACTTC.

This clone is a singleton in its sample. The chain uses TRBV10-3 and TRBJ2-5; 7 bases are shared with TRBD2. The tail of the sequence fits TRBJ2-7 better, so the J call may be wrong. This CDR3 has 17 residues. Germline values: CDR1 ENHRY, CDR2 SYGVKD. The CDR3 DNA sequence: TGTGCCATCAGTGAGTCGGACCTATCTAGCGGAAACTACGAGCAGTACTTC. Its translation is CAISESDLSSGNYEQYF.

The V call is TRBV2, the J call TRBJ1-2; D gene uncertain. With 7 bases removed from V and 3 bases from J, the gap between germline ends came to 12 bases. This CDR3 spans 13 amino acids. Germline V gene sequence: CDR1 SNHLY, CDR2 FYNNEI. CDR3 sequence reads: CASTGGMYYGYTF. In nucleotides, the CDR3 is TGTGCCAGCACAGGAGGCATGTACTATGGCTACACCTTC.

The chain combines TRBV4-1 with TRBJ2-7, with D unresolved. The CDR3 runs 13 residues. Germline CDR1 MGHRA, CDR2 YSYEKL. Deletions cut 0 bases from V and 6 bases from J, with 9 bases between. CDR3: CASSQDVRSEQYF. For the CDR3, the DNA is TGCGCCAGCAGCCAAGACGTCCGGAGCGAGCAGTACTTC.